These 32 T cell receptor beta chains share one sample of origin, sequenced in a study of cytomegalovirus exposure and HLA in healthy donors. The PCR ran on 60 Vbeta and 13 Jbeta primers. Here immunoSEQ multiplex PCR was the method, and the copy in TCRdb shows in-frame clones only, minus some. The data show roughly 100,000 clones, with roughly 80% seen just once and around 2.6% held by the top ten. Sample: PBMCs. These receptors were taken from a man aged 35-49 years in good health and CMV-seronegative.

J is TRBJ1-6 and V is TRBV5-1; 9 bases fit TRBD1. CDR3 size: 17 residues. The J segment lost 7 bases and the V segment lost 4 bases, leaving 12 bases of the junction unmatched. CDR1 and CDR2 (germline): SGHRS, YFSETQ. This CDR3 reads CASSPQPGTGLNSPLHF. CDR3 nucleotide sequence: TGCGCCAGCAGCCCACAACCCGGGACAGGGCTAAATTCACCCCTCCACTTT.

The rearrangement uses TRBV9 and TRBJ1-1, with 10 bases lining up with TRBD1. V gave up 4 bases and J gave up 3 bases; unmatched junction bases: 6. Germline loops: CDR1 SGDLS, CDR2 YYNGEE. The CDR3 consists of 15 residues. CDR3 DNA: TGTGCCAGCAGCTTCGGGACAGGGGAGGACACTGAAGCTTTCTTT. This encodes CASSFGTGEDTEAFF.

This rearrangement joins TRBV5-6 to TRBJ2-7; D is unresolved. V lost 1 base and J 4 bases, leaving 15 bases between the germline ends. The CDR3 has 15 residues. The V gene's germline CDR1 is SGHDT and CDR2 YYEEEE. CDR3 sequence (DNA): TGTGCCAGCAGCTTGCCTCACGCGGTTATTTACGAGCAGTACTTC. It codes for CASSLPHAVIYEQYF.

The chain carries TRBV9 and TRBJ2-7; weak D call: TRBD2 (5 bases). The CDR3 is made up of 12 amino acids. V was pared by 3 bases and J by 6 bases, with 10 bases between. Germline V gives CDR1 SGDLS, CDR2 YYNGEE. The CDR3 sequence is CASSEVGGEQYF. The CDR3 coding sequence is TGTGCCAGCAGCGAAGTTGGAGGCGAGCAGTACTTC.

A word on this clone: The germline gene is not matched at one end of the junction; a read error may be the cause. The gene calls are TRBV6-1 and TRBJ1-1, with D perhaps matching TRBD1 (6 bases). Germline lookup yields CDR1 MNHNS and CDR2 SASEGT. The CDR3 sequence is 12 residues long. The CDR3 nucleotides read TGTGCCAGCACCCGATGGGACACCGAAGCTTTCTTT. This sequence encodes CASTRWDTEAFF.

This clone was picked up a small number of times. The chain carries TRBV7-9 and TRBJ2-1; 9 bases match TRBD1. The CDR3 runs to 14 residues. V lost 4 bases and J lost 4; bases outside the gene matches: 2. Germline V CDR1 and CDR2: SEHNR, FQNEAQ (reference sequence). This CDR3 is CASSYRGLYNEQFF. The CDR3 bases are TGTGCCAGCAGCTACAGGGGGCTTTACAATGAGCAGTTCTTC.

The chain couples TRBV18 to TRBJ1-5; D perhaps matches TRBD1 (5 bases). The CDR3 covers 16 residues. Germline CDR1 reads KGHSH; CDR2 reads LQKENI. V lost 6 bases and J 3 bases, leaving 18 bases between the germline ends. The CDR3 coding sequence is TGTGCCAGCTCCAAGACAGATAGTCTGATCAATCAGCCCCAGCATTTT. Encoded protein: CASSKTDSLINQPQHF.

This clone was found a few times. V is TRBV6-4 and J is TRBJ2-5, with D maybe TRBD2 (6 bases). Germline V lookup: CDR1 MRHNA, CDR2 SNTAGT. Trimming removed 4 bases from V and 1 base from J, with 10 bases in between. The CDR3 contains 14 residues. CDR3 bases: TGTGCCAGCAGTGGGGGACTCGCCCAAGAGACCCAGTACTTC. Encoded protein: CASSGGLAQETQYF.

This CDR3 is CASSIPLDTEAFF. The CDR3, as DNA: TGTGCCAGTAGTATACCCCTTGACACTGAAGCTTTCTTT. The V and J genes are TRBV19 and TRBJ1-1; D gene uncertain. The CDR3 contains 13 residues. V shed 2 bases and J shed 3 bases, with 7 bases lying between them. Germline loops: CDR1 LNHDA, CDR2 SQIVND (reference sequence).

V usage is TRBV10-3 and J usage is TRBJ2-7; 10 bases are a match to TRBD2. CDR1 and CDR2 from the germline V gene are ENHRY and SYGVKD. The CDR3 totals 15 residues. V gave up 0 bases and J gave up 3 bases; unmatched junction bases: 2. The CDR3 is CAISESSSGGYEQYF. CDR3 bases: TGTGCCATCAGTGAGTCTTCTAGCGGGGGCTACGAGCAGTACTTC.

The chain carries TRBV7-9 and TRBJ2-3; D remains ambiguous. V lost 4 bases and J 2 bases, leaving 16 bases between the germline ends. The CDR3 spans 16 residues. The germline V gene encodes CDR1 SEHNR and CDR2 FQNEAQ (reference sequence). Here the CDR3 reads CASSSVRSLPTDTQYF. CDR3 bases: TGTGCCAGCAGCTCCGTGAGGTCCCTCCCCACAGATACGCAGTATTTT.

The rearrangement uses TRBV2 and TRBJ1-4; unclear D gene. Trimming removed 6 bases at V and 5 bases at J, with 10 bases between. The germline gives CDR1 SNHLY, CDR2 FYNNEI. The CDR3 runs to 13 residues. CDR3 DNA sequence: TGTGCCAGCAGCTTGAGAGGAAATGAAAAACTGTTTTTT. This sequence encodes CASSLRGNEKLFF. Complete variable domain (other parts from reference TRBV2 and TRBJ1-4): EPEVTQTPSHQVTQMGQEVILRCVPISNHLYFYWYRQILGQKVEFLVSFYNNEISEKSEIFDDQFSVERPDGSNFTLKIRSTKLEDSAMYFCASSLRGNEKLFFGSGTQLSVL.

This clone showed up just once. The chain uses TRBV5-1 and TRBJ2-1; 7 positions match TRBD1. Looked up from germline, CDR1 is SGHRS and CDR2 is YFSETQ. Unmatched junction bases numbered 14, after V lost 7 bases and J lost 10 bases. The CDR3 totals 14 residues. CDR3 protein: CASGFDRVEDEQFF. In nucleotides, the CDR3 is TGCGCCAGCGGATTTGACAGGGTTGAAGACGAGCAGTTCTTC.

V and J are TRBV7-6 and TRBJ2-5, with 12 nucleotides matching TRBD2. CDR1 and CDR2 from the germline V gene are SGHVS and FNYEAQ. The CDR3 sequence is 17 residues long. V lost 5 bases, J lost 5 bases, and 12 bases stayed unmatched. CDR3 sequence: CASSLEASGGATETQYF. The DNA of the CDR3 is TGTGCCAGCAGCCTAGAGGCTAGCGGGGGGGCCACGGAGACCCAGTACTTC.

The chain combines TRBV7-3 with TRBJ2-3; D not certain. The CDR3 runs 10 residues. CDR1 is SGHTA and CDR2 is FQGTGA in the germline V gene. The CDR3 loop is CAVLGDTQYF. DNA for the CDR3: TGTGCAGTCCTCGGGGATACGCAGTATTTT. Supplemented by reference TRBV7-3 and TRBJ2-3, the full variable domain reads GAGVSQTPSNKVTEKGKYVELRCDPISGHTALYWYRQSLGQGPEFLIYFQGTGAADDSGLPNDRFFAVRPEGSVSTLKIQRTERGDSAVYLCAVLGDTQYFGPGTRLTVL.

The gene calls are TRBV2 and TRBJ2-1; TRBD2 aligns across 12 bases. Trimming at V came to 3 bases and at J to 4 bases, leaving 4 bases not matched to a gene. CDR3 length: 16 residues. In germline, CDR1 is SNHLY, CDR2 FYNNEI. The chain's CDR3 is CASSETSGGHYNEQFF. CDR3 in DNA: TGTGCCAGCAGTGAGACTAGCGGGGGCCATTACAATGAGCAGTTCTTC.

The rearrangement joins TRBV30 to TRBJ1-1; no definite D call. CDR1 GTSNPN and CDR2 SVGIG come from the germline V gene (reference sequence). The CDR3 runs 10 residues. Trimming left V 3 bases short and J 11 bases short, with 10 bases between. Here the CDR3 DNA reads TGTGCCTGGAGCCTAAATGCGGCTTTCTTT. As protein: CAWSLNAAFF.

This rearrangement joins TRBV23-1 to TRBJ1-5; TRBD1 agrees at 9 bases. TRBV23-1 is an open reading frame, and its role is uncertain. This CDR3 is 15 amino acids long. The junction had 7 bases not matched to a gene; V was cut back by 4 bases and J by 6 bases. CDR3 nucleotides: TGCGCCAGCAGTCGGCCCGGGACAGGGAGTCAGCCCCAGCATTTT. Protein product: CASSRPGTGSQPQHF.

This chain links TRBV2 with TRBJ1-2; 9 bases fit TRBD1. Germline CDR1 SNHLY, CDR2 FYNNEI. The CDR3 contains 13 residues. The J segment lost 6 bases and the V segment lost 4 bases, leaving 3 bases of the junction unmatched. CDR3 in DNA: TGTGCCAGCAGTGGGGACAGGGCTAATGGCTACACCTTC. It translates to CASSGDRANGYTF.

This clone has more than one count but fewer than ten. Germline and junction disagree at one end, which may indicate a read error. V gene TRBV7-9 combines with J gene TRBJ1-1; perhaps TRBD1 as D (6 bases). The CDR3 has 17 residues. Looked up from germline, CDR1 is SEHNR and CDR2 is FQNEAQ (reference sequence). The CDR3, as DNA: TGTTCCAGCAGCTTGAACCCGGGACAAGCCATGAACACTGAAGCTTTCTTT. It specifies CSSSLNPGQAMNTEAFF.

The CDR3 nucleotides are TGCGCCAGCAGCCAGACTAGCGGGGGGGGGTACGAGCAGTACTTC. This gives the protein CASSQTSGGGYEQYF. The V gene is TRBV4-1, the J gene TRBJ2-7, with TRBD2 matching over 14 bases. This CDR3 contains 15 residues. The V gene's germline CDR1 is MGHRA and CDR2 YSYEKL. The J segment lost 4 bases and the V segment lost 3 bases, leaving 2 bases of the junction unmatched.

V gene TRBV7-9 combines with J gene TRBJ2-3; D is undetermined. V lost 2 bases and J 0 bases, leaving 9 bases between the germline ends. The germline CDR1 and CDR2 sequences are SEHNR and FQNEAQ (reference sequence). The CDR3 extends over 15 amino acids. CDR3 sequence: CASSLSAGSTDTQYF. The DNA for the CDR3 is TGTGCCAGCAGCTTATCGGCAGGAAGCACAGATACGCAGTATTTT.

The rearrangement uses TRBV2 and TRBJ1-2; no clear D. Germline lookup yields CDR1 SNHLY and CDR2 FYNNEI. The CDR3 sequence is 12 residues long. Trimming left V 4 bases short and J 5 bases short, with 8 bases between. The CDR3 protein is CASSASPYGYTF. The CDR3, as DNA: TGTGCCAGCAGTGCGAGTCCTTATGGCTACACCTTC.

This rearrangement joins TRBV10-3 to TRBJ2-7; the match to TRBD2 covers 9 bases. The CDR3 totals 15 residues. The germline CDR1 and CDR2 sequences are ENHRY and SYGVKD. Losses at the gene ends were 3 bases for V and 3 bases for J; bases not matched to a gene: 6. CDR3 sequence (DNA): TGTGCCATCAGTGACGGGGCGGGGGGGTTCTACGAGCAGTACTTC. It is translated as CAISDGAGGFYEQYF.

The CDR3 reads CASRQGRTYEQYF. As DNA, the CDR3 is TGCGCCAGCCGGCAGGGTAGGACCTACGAGCAGTACTTC. The gene calls are TRBV5-1 and TRBJ2-7; a weak D match, TRBD1 (5 bases). The length of the CDR3 is 13 residues. The germline gives CDR1 SGHRS, CDR2 YFSETQ. V shed 7 bases and J shed 2 bases, with 13 bases lying between them.

This clone showed up just once. The J gene is TRBJ1-1, the V gene TRBV18; tentative D call: TRBD1 (5 bases). V was cut by 4 bases and J by 3 bases, with 18 bases left in between. Germline V gene data show CDR1 as KGHSH and CDR2 as LQKENI. The CDR3 has 16 residues. In DNA, the CDR3 is TGTGCCAGCTCACACGGAGACGGCACAGGCGACACTGAAGCTTTCTTT. Translating gives CASSHGDGTGDTEAFF.

This clone was detected only once. This chain uses TRBV5-4 with TRBJ1-1; D might be TRBD1 (5 bases). V was pared by 4 bases and J by 10 bases, with 17 bases between. CDR3 length equals 13 residues. CDR1 is SGHNT and CDR2 is YYREEE in the germline V gene (reference sequence). CDR3 residues: CASSAPQDCGAFF. The CDR3 DNA reads TGTGCCAGCAGCGCCCCACAGGATTGTGGAGCTTTCTTT.

This sequence joins TRBV13 and TRBJ1-2, with D tentatively TRBD1 (5 bases). V was trimmed by 5 bases and J by 3 bases, leaving 10 bases between them. The CDR3 runs 13 residues. Germline V CDR1 and CDR2: PRHDT, FYEKMQ (reference sequence). CDR3 nucleotide sequence: TGTGCCAGCAGCCGCACAGGAGACTATGGCTACACCTTC. As protein: CASSRTGDYGYTF.

The chain links TRBV9 to TRBJ2-1; no clear D gene. The CDR3 runs to 14 residues. V was trimmed by 0 bases and J by 12 bases, leaving 16 bases between them. The germline CDR1 and CDR2 sequences are SGDLS and YYNGEE. DNA of the CDR3: TGTGCCAGCAGCGTAGAGAATCGGCTAACGGGGCAGTTCTTC. Protein product: CASSVENRLTGQFF.

J is TRBJ1-6 and V is TRBV10-3; 8 nucleotides match TRBD1. The CDR3 contains 17 residues. Trimming cost V 0 bases and J 3 bases; bases outside gene matches: 4. Germline-derived CDR1 and CDR2 are ENHRY and SYGVKD. The CDR3 loop is CAISESVGTGYNSPLHF. CDR3 nucleotides: TGTGCCATCAGTGAGTCGGTCGGGACAGGCTATAATTCACCCCTCCACTTT.

This chain uses TRBV29-1 with TRBJ2-3; a possible D gene is TRBD2 (6 bases). The germline gives CDR1 SQVTM, CDR2 ANQGSEA. The CDR3 is 14 amino acids. Trimming cost V 5 bases and J 6 bases, with 18 bases left between them. The DNA for the CDR3 is TGCAGCGTTCTCGGGCGGGGTAGTGCGGATACGCAGTATTTT. Amino acid sequence: CSVLGRGSADTQYF.

In its sample, this clone is medium-sized. This rearrangement joins TRBV6-1 to TRBJ1-6, with no clear D. The CDR3 spans 13 residues. The germline CDR1 and CDR2 sequences are MNHNS and SASEGT. V lost 4 bases and J 13 bases, leaving 14 bases between the germline ends. CDR3 amino acids: CASSGRDLRPLHF. In nucleotides, the CDR3 is TGTGCCAGCAGTGGCCGAGACCTGAGGCCCCTCCACTTT.